The 26 T cell receptor beta chains below were found in one sample sequenced in a study of blood T cells in healthy people across ages. Then a second PCR, running roughly 6 to 12 cycles, was carried out with a sample-barcoded 5' primer and a J-beta primer mix. TCRdb re-derived calls from the 5' RACE reads in MiXCR, one entry per CDR3 protein. The sample lists 1.5 million to 2 million distinct CDR3 sequences; around 40% were seen once. Sequenced sample: blood. The receptor source for this set is a human donor in good health.

The V call is TRBV19, the J call TRBJ1-1; no firm D call. The germline V and J ends were trimmed by 5 bases and 1 base, with 11 bases remaining between them. The germline V gene has CDR1 LNHDA and CDR2 SQIVND (reference sequence). The CDR3 length is 14 residues. CDR3 region: CASSWRARNTEAFF. DNA of the CDR3: TGTGCCAGTAGTTGGCGGGCGCGGAACACTGAAGCTTTCTTT.

V usage is TRBV7-3 and J usage is TRBJ2-1; 10 positions match TRBD1. V shed 5 bases and J 10 bases; nucleotides not matched to a gene: 11. CDR3 length: 15 amino acids. CDR1 and CDR2 (germline): SGHTA, FQGTGA. The CDR3 reads CASSLSDRGSGEQFF. The DNA of the CDR3 is TGTGCCAGCAGCCTTTCGGACAGGGGGTCTGGGGAGCAGTTCTTC.

This clonotype has just a few counts. The V call is TRBV7-9, the J call TRBJ1-2; D may be TRBD1 (5 bases). CDR1 and CDR2 from the germline V gene are SEHNR and FQNEAQ (reference sequence). The CDR3 loop spans 17 amino acids. V lost 3 bases and J lost 8, with 25 bases in between. CDR3 loop: CASSFPLITGSIKGYTF. CDR3 DNA: TGTGCCAGCAGCTTCCCTTTAATAACAGGTTCGATTAAGGGCTACACCTTC.

This chain links TRBV11-1 with TRBJ2-5; D call uncertain. V shed 5 bases and J shed 0 bases, with 10 bases lying between them. Per germline, CDR1 SGHAT and CDR2 FQDESV (reference sequence). The CDR3 spans 14 residues. CDR3 DNA sequence: TGTGCCAGCAGCCAGACACCAAACCAAGAGACCCAGTACTTC. This sequence encodes CASSQTPNQETQYF.

The chain combines TRBV4-3 with TRBJ1-4, with D unresolved. The CDR3 spans 13 residues. Trimming stripped 0 bases from V and 8 bases from J, with 7 bases between. Germline V lookup: CDR1 LGHNA, CDR2 YSLEER. The CDR3 bases are TGCGCCAGCAGCCAAGATTTTGGGGAAAAACTGTTTTTT. It encodes CASSQDFGEKLFF.

This clonotype was counted only a few times. The chain uses TRBV20-1 and TRBJ2-1, with unresolved D. There are 12 residues in the CDR3. Trimming cost V 6 bases and J 7 bases, with 13 bases left between them. Germline CDR1 DFQATT, CDR2 SNEGSKA (reference sequence). This chain's CDR3 is CSAIPLWNEQFF. CDR3 nucleotides: TGCAGTGCCATCCCACTTTGGAATGAGCAGTTCTTC.

The chain combines TRBV6-2 or TRBV6-3 with TRBJ2-1; tentatively, D is TRBD2 (6 bases). Trimming cost V 2 bases and J 9 bases, with 14 bases left between them. Looked up from germline, CDR1 is MNHEY and CDR2 is SVGEGT. This CDR3 contains 14 residues. CDR3 in amino acids: CASSYGYQGGEQFF. For the CDR3, the DNA is TGTGCCAGCAGTTACGGATACCAGGGAGGTGAGCAGTTCTTC.

This clonotype showed up many times. V is TRBV5-1 and J is TRBJ1-2; D uncertain. CDR3 length: 15 amino acids. Looked up from germline, CDR1 is SGHRS and CDR2 is YFSETQ. The V end was cut by 0 bases, the J end by 0 bases, with 9 bases between. The CDR3: CASSLVQPPNYGYTF. As DNA, the CDR3 is TGCGCCAGCAGCTTGGTACAGCCACCTAACTATGGCTACACCTTC. Based on the CDR3 plus reference TRBV5-1 and TRBJ1-2, the full variable domain is KAGVTQTPRYLIKTRGQQVTLSCSPISGHRSVSWYQQTPGQGLQFLFEYFSETQRNKGNFPGRFSGRQFSNSRSEMNVSTLELGDSALYLCASSLVQPPNYGYTFGSGTRLTVV.

This rearrangement joins TRBV7-2 to TRBJ1-5, with no clear D. V lost 5 bases and J lost 5, with 16 bases in between. This CDR3 has 15 amino acids. Germline CDR1 SGHTA, CDR2 FQGNSA. The CDR3 spells CASSTYGSQDQPQHF. The DNA for the CDR3 is TGTGCCAGCAGCACCTACGGGTCCCAAGATCAGCCCCAGCATTTT.

The genes are TRBV29-1 and TRBJ2-5; the match to TRBD2 covers 9 bases. This CDR3 is built from 16 residues. The junction had 14 bases not matched to a gene; V was cut back by 4 bases and J by 5 bases. In germline, CDR1 is SQVTM, CDR2 ANQGSEA. The CDR3: CSVGGGGALVEETQYF. The CDR3 coding sequence is TGCAGCGTTGGGGGCGGGGGGGCCTTAGTAGAGGAGACCCAGTACTTC.

This clonotype was observed a few times. The chain carries TRBV13 and TRBJ2-1, with 7 bases that match TRBD2. From germline, CDR1 is PRHDT and CDR2 FYEKMQ (reference sequence). With 5 bases clipped from V and 9 bases from J, the junction kept 4 bases outside the gene matches. This CDR3 region has 12 residues. The CDR3 nucleotides read TGTGCCAGCAGCCCAGGGAGGGGTGAGCAGTTCTTC. Translating it yields CASSPGRGEQFF.

This rearrangement joins TRBV20-1 to TRBJ1-4; maybe TRBD1 (6 bases). V shed 6 bases and J shed 5 bases, with 19 bases lying between them. In germline, CDR1 is DFQATT, CDR2 SNEGSKA (reference sequence). This CDR3 is built from 15 residues. CDR3 loop: CSATPSDSRNEKLFF. The CDR3 DNA reads TGCAGTGCCACTCCCTCGGACAGCCGGAATGAAAAACTGTTTTTT.

The chain is built from TRBV7-9 and TRBJ1-1; no definite D call. The CDR3 is made up of 14 amino acids. Germline-derived CDR1 and CDR2 are SEHNR and FQNEAQ (reference sequence). The ends were cut back, 5 bases at V and 1 base at J, with 11 bases in the middle. CDR3 sequence: CASSPLVTNTEAFF. The DNA for the CDR3 is TGTGCCAGCAGCCCCCTTGTCACGAACACTGAAGCTTTCTTT.

This clonotype was seen a handful of times. The J gene is TRBJ2-5, the V gene TRBV12-3 or TRBV12-4, with a weak D call TRBD2 (6 bases). This CDR3 comprises 14 residues. Trimming took off 2 bases at V and 5 bases at J, with 12 bases between the two ends. CDR3 loop: CASSLSGRGETQYF. In DNA, the CDR3 is TGTGCCAGCAGTTTAAGCGGGCGCGGGGAGACCCAGTACTTC.

This clonotype was observed a few times. This sequence joins TRBV20-1 and TRBJ1-2, with D uncertain. CDR3 length: 14 residues. The V end lost 5 bases, the J end lost 2 bases, and 15 bases lay between the germline ends. Germline loops: CDR1 DFQATT, CDR2 SNEGSKA (reference sequence). The CDR3: CSAGTRVLNYGYTF. Written as DNA, the CDR3 is TGCAGTGCTGGAACTCGGGTCCTCAACTATGGCTACACCTTC.

This chain links TRBV2 with TRBJ2-6, with D possibly being TRBD1 (5 bases). CDR1 is SNHLY and CDR2 is FYNNEI in the germline V gene. This CDR3 is built from 15 residues. Trimming removed 2 bases at V and 2 bases at J, with 7 bases between. CDR3 sequence: CASSERTPGANVLTF. In DNA form, the CDR3 reads TGTGCCAGCAGTGAAAGGACACCTGGGGCCAACGTCCTGACTTTC.

This clonotype came up a few times. This chain links TRBV7-2 with TRBJ1-2; D call uncertain. This CDR3 region has 15 residues. CDR1 and CDR2 from the germline V gene are SGHTA and FQGNSA. The V gene lost 2 bases and the J gene lost 0 bases, with 10 bases spanning the gap. In DNA form, the CDR3 reads TGTGCCAGCAGCTTATCCGGCACTACTAACTATGGCTACACCTTC. This gives the protein CASSLSGTTNYGYTF.

There are a few counts of this clonotype. The chain recombines TRBV6-2 or TRBV6-3 with TRBJ2-1, with D possibly being TRBD2 (6 bases). V was pared by 6 bases and J by 8 bases, with 26 bases between. The germline V gene has CDR1 MNHEY and CDR2 SVGEGT. The CDR3 covers 17 residues. The CDR3 nucleotides read TGTGCCAGCAGCAGAGGGACTTCTGGAGGGGCGCGTCATGAGCAGTTCTTC. This translates into CASSRGTSGGARHEQFF.

This clonotype was counted only a few times. This chain connects TRBV6-2 or TRBV6-3 to TRBJ1-1, with a possible D match to TRBD1 (5 bases). V was pared by 0 bases and J by 4 bases, with 12 bases between. Germline CDR1 MNHEY, CDR2 SVGEGT. This CDR3 has 15 residues. The CDR3 coding sequence is TGTGCCAGCAGTTACTCGAAAGGGGTGGGCACTGAAGCTTTCTTT. Residues: CASSYSKGVGTEAFF.

The chain joins TRBV27 to TRBJ2-5, with 10 bases fitting TRBD2. CDR1 is MNHEY, CDR2 SMNVEV, per germline (reference sequence). V shed 8 bases and J 6 bases; nucleotides not matched to a gene: 12. The CDR3 totals 15 residues. This chain's CDR3 is CASYDYSGGLKTQYF. Here the CDR3 DNA reads TGTGCCAGCTACGATTATAGCGGGGGGTTAAAGACCCAGTACTTC.

The chain couples TRBV20-1 to TRBJ1-6; perhaps TRBD1 as D (5 bases). CDR3 length: 14 residues. Germline CDR1 is DFQATT and CDR2 is SNEGSKA (reference sequence). Trimming left V 6 bases short and J 8 bases short, with 17 bases between. The CDR3 sequence is CSATSLGEDSPLHF. The CDR3 DNA reads TGCAGTGCCACAAGTCTGGGGGAAGATTCACCCCTCCACTTT.

This clonotype appeared a few times. The chain combines TRBV20-1 with TRBJ2-7, with 7 bases lining up with TRBD1. Germline values: CDR1 DFQATT, CDR2 SNEGSKA (reference sequence). J lost 5 bases, V lost 0 bases, and 7 bases had no gene match. The CDR3 runs 14 residues. The chain's CDR3 is CSARDPQGNHEQYF. The CDR3 nucleotides are TGCAGTGCTAGAGATCCACAGGGGAACCACGAGCAGTACTTC.

The J gene is TRBJ2-7, the V gene TRBV12-5; perhaps TRBD1 as D (5 bases). This CDR3 has 14 amino acids. Germline V gene sequence: CDR1 LGHNT, CDR2 FRNRAP. Trimming stripped 4 bases from V and 3 bases from J, with 13 bases between. The CDR3 sequence: CASGYGHRSYEQYF. CDR3 coding DNA: TGTGCTAGTGGTTACGGCCACAGGAGCTACGAGCAGTACTTC.

This clonotype has only a few counts. The chain combines TRBV5-1 with TRBJ1-1; D is undetermined. The CDR3 runs to 15 residues. Looked up from germline, CDR1 is SGHRS and CDR2 is YFSETQ. Trimming pared 5 bases from V and 1 base from J, leaving 15 bases between. The DNA of the CDR3 is TGCGCCAGCAGGTTCGAGGTTTACCCGAACACTGAAGCTTTCTTT. This encodes CASRFEVYPNTEAFF.

There are a few counts of this clonotype. The J gene is TRBJ2-2, the V gene TRBV4-1, with 7 bases matching TRBD1. The CDR3 totals 20 residues. V was pared by 1 base and J by 5 bases, with 19 bases of the junction left unmatched. The germline CDR1 and CDR2 sequences are MGHRA and YSYEKL. Written as DNA, the CDR3 is TGCGCCAGCAGCCAAGCCTCGTACCGTGACAGGGTCTCGGGGACCGGGGAGCTGTTTTTT. It is translated as CASSQASYRDRVSGTGELFF.

This rearrangement joins TRBV20-1 to TRBJ2-1; 7 bases align to TRBD2. The CDR3 length is 15 residues. J lost 7 bases, V lost 1 base, and 10 bases had no gene match. Germline CDR1 and CDR2: DFQATT and SNEGSKA (reference sequence). In DNA form, the CDR3 reads TGCAGTGCTAGAGGGGTGACTAGCAGCGAGAATGAGCAGTTCTTC. The encoded protein is CSARGVTSSENEQFF.